This TCR beta chain originates from a study of Ad26.COV2.S vaccination and SARS-CoV-2 variants. Some clones are missing from TCRdb's copy, which holds only in-frame ones; the method was immunoSEQ multiplex PCR. The sample has over 350,000 clones, 75% to 90% seen once. Remarks on this clone: Its antigen is currently unknown.

The study's findings and limits: Whether participants received vaccine or placebo, their non-spike TCR breadth was similar. Participants in the vaccine arm had higher spike-specific TCR breadth; placebo recipients had lower.

Treatment given: around 19 received Ad26.COV2.S at low or high dose, single or two shots; 5 received placebo; per-sample allocation not given. Material that was analyzed had been drawn on day 63 after the first vaccine or placebo injection. Germline CDR1 and CDR2: SGHRS and YFSETQ. This CDR3 is 16 amino acids long. Trimming removed 6 bases from V and 3 bases from J; junction bases left unmatched: 13. This chain uses TRBV5-1 with TRBJ2-3; 7 bases align to TRBD1. This clonotype was obtained from a person between 18 and 59 years old who received the Ad26.COV2.S COVID-19 vaccine or a placebo. The source material was peripheral blood, sampled in a trial of Ad26.COV2.S vaccine versus placebo. In DNA, the CDR3 is TGCGCCAGCACGCGCGAGGGGGCTGTGAGTACAGATACGCAGTATTTT. Translating gives CASTREGAVSTDTQYF.